This T cell receptor beta chain is drawn from a study of immune evolution from preneoplasia to lung adenocarcinoma. Between about 2014 and 2018, patients underwent resection in Japan or China. Profiled with immunoSEQ multiplex PCR; TCRdb holds only in-frame clones, not every one. The table lists about 3,000 clones, 83% of them singletons. Sequenced material: FFPE adjacent normal lung tissue. The source is a person between 65 and 79 years old with lung adenocarcinoma.

The CDR3 DNA follows: TGTGCCAGCAGCCCGGGGACTAGCGGAGAATACGAGCAGTACTTC. Protein product: CASSPGTSGEYEQYF. The chain couples TRBV7-9 to TRBJ2-7; 11 nucleotides line up with TRBD2. V was clipped by 5 bases and J by 4 bases; unmatched bases: 7. The CDR3 is 15 residues long. The germline V gene encodes CDR1 SEHNR and CDR2 FQNEAQ (reference sequence). The full variable domain, its missing parts supplied by reference TRBV7-9 and TRBJ2-7, is DTGVSQNPRHKITKRGQNVTFRCDPISEHNRLYWYRQTLGQGPEFLTYFQNEAQLEKSRLLSDRFSAERPKGSFSTLEIQRTEQGDSAMYLCASSPGTSGEYEQYFGPGTRLTVT.